These 30 T cell receptor beta chains were sequenced from one sample in a study of T cells in Graves' hyperthyroidism and ophthalmopathy. There were TCR beta CDR3 regions amplified from RNA transcripts. During a first-round RT-PCR of the TCR CDR3, the HTBI primer set was used. TCRdb fed the multiplex PCR reads into MiXCR, producing one record per CDR3 protein. The sample lists about 570,000 distinct CDR3 sequences; about 43% were seen once. Sequencing used peripheral blood or thyroid tissue (not recorded which). These TCRs come from an adult woman with Graves' disease, either hyperthyroidism or ophthalmopathy (not recorded which).

This chain links TRBV10-3 with TRBJ1-3, with D hard to call. The CDR3 length is 14 residues. Germline CDR1 and CDR2: ENHRY and SYGVKD. V was pared by 3 bases and J by 8 bases, with 14 bases between. The CDR3 nucleotides read TGTGCCATCAGTGAAAGTGTAAATGGCTACACCATATATTTT. It specifies CAISESVNGYTIYF.

With respect to this clonotype: One end of the junction is discordant with germline, which a read error may explain. This chain connects TRBV12-3 or TRBV12-4 to TRBJ2-5; 10 nucleotides agree with TRBD2. This CDR3 is built from 18 residues. Written as DNA, the CDR3 is TGTGCCAGCAGTTCGCTTAAGCCCGGGACTAGCGCCAAAGAGGCCCAGTACTTC. This codes for CASSSLKPGTSAKEAQYF.

Ten or more counts support this clonotype. CDR3 protein: CAISELGQGQEKLFF. CDR3 DNA sequence: TGTGCCATCAGTGAGTTGGGGCAGGGCCAAGAAAAACTGTTTTTT. The chain joins TRBV10-3 to TRBJ1-4; a possible D gene is TRBD1 (5 bases). CDR3 length: 15 amino acids. The germline CDR1 and CDR2 sequences are ENHRY and SYGVKD. Trimming stripped 1 base from V and 8 bases from J, with 14 bases between.

This clonotype was seen only a few times. A much larger clone sits a single nucleotide away, making a read error possible. This chain connects TRBV7-2 to TRBJ1-4; 7 nucleotides align to TRBD1. The CDR3 runs 15 residues. CDR1 is SGHTA and CDR2 is FQGNSA in the germline V gene. V shed 5 bases, J shed 4 bases, and the junction held 7 bases outside the gene matches. The CDR3 DNA reads as TGTGCCAGCAGCCCAAAGGGACAGCTTAATGAAAAACTGTTTTTT. It specifies CASSPKGQLNEKLFF.

This clonotype showed up just a few times. CDR3 amino acids: CASTGNYGYTF. DNA of the CDR3: TGTGCCAGCACCGGAAACTATGGCTACACCTTC. The chain uses TRBV2 and TRBJ1-2, with D hard to call. With 7 bases removed from V and 2 bases from J, the gap between germline ends came to 5 bases. Germline CDR1 reads SNHLY; CDR2 reads FYNNEI. This CDR3 contains 11 residues.

V gene TRBV10-3 combines with J gene TRBJ1-5; TRBD1 matches at 7 bases. J lost 0 bases, V lost 2 bases, and 7 bases had no gene match. Germline V gives CDR1 ENHRY, CDR2 SYGVKD. This CDR3 has 17 residues. The CDR3 loop is CAISEIDREYSNQPQHF. The CDR3 DNA is TGTGCCATCAGTGAGATTGACAGGGAGTATAGCAATCAGCCCCAGCATTTT.

Concerning this clonotype itself: Sequence at one end of the junction differs from germline and may be a read error. The genes are TRBV6-1 and TRBJ2-6; D call uncertain. This CDR3 comprises 15 residues. Germline V lookup: CDR1 MNHNS, CDR2 SASEGT. The CDR3 loop reads CASSEGWARQNTEAF. The CDR3 region has the DNA TGTGCCAGCAGTGAAGGGTGGGCTCGGCAAAACACTGAAGCTTTC.

This clonotype showed up many times. The chain combines TRBV20-1 with TRBJ1-6; TRBD1 agrees at 7 bases. The CDR3 is 13 amino acids. Germline lookup yields CDR1 DFQATT and CDR2 SNEGSKA (reference sequence). The ends lost 5 bases at V and 7 bases at J; junction bases unmatched: 5. CDR3 DNA: TGCAGTGCTTCCTGGGACAGCAATTCACCCCTCCACTTT. Protein sequence: CSASWDSNSPLHF.

This clonotype was found many times. This chain links TRBV7-2 with TRBJ2-7; 9 bases are shared with TRBD2. V shed 1 base, J shed 6 bases, and the junction held 7 bases outside the gene matches. CDR1 is SGHTA, CDR2 FQGNSA, per germline. The CDR3 is 15 residues long. The CDR3 spells CASSLVIAGVGEQYF. In DNA, the CDR3 is TGTGCCAGCAGCTTAGTAATAGCGGGAGTAGGCGAGCAGTACTTC.

The chain couples TRBV29-1 to TRBJ2-7; D is perhaps TRBD1 or TRBD2 (6 bases each). The V gene's germline CDR1 is SQVTM and CDR2 ANQGSEA. V was trimmed by 5 bases and J by 4 bases, leaving 18 bases between them. This CDR3 has 14 amino acids. The CDR3 DNA sequence: TGCAGCGTTTTGACAGGAGGGAATGCGTACGAGCAGTACTTC. Translating gives CSVLTGGNAYEQYF.

This clonotype appeared once. Since no conserved phenylalanine or tryptophan closes the CDR3, a read error is the likely cause. No DNA is shown, since the ends of the CDR3 on it are uncertain; the CDR3 is the one TCRdb lists. The J gene is TRBJ2-2, the V gene TRBV7-2; the table names TRBD1, a call not compared with the DNA. Both ends counted, the CDR3 spans 11 residues. Germline V gives CDR1 SGHTA, CDR2 FQGNSA. CDR3 residues: CASSLGWGRGQ.

Many counts were recorded for this clonotype. This chain connects TRBV9 to TRBJ2-5; TRBD1 agrees at 7 bases. Germline V CDR1 and CDR2: SGDLS, YYNGEE. J lost 0 bases, V lost 4 bases, and 12 bases had no gene match. This CDR3 spans 17 amino acids. The CDR3, as DNA: TGTGCCAGCAGCCCCCGAGGGGTAGGGGGCTACCAAGAGACCCAGTACTTC. This encodes CASSPRGVGGYQETQYF.

This clonotype was seen at least ten times. The chain joins TRBV7-9 to TRBJ1-2; D perhaps matches TRBD1 (6 bases). V lost 3 bases and J lost 8, with 16 bases in between. The germline V gene encodes CDR1 SEHNR and CDR2 FQNEAQ (reference sequence). CDR3 length equals 14 residues. CDR3 amino acids: CASSFTGKVLGYTF. The CDR3 region has the DNA TGTGCCAGCAGCTTTACAGGGAAAGTCCTCGGCTACACCTTC.

This clonotype was seen ten or more times. The chain carries TRBV15 and TRBJ1-1; TRBD1 matches at 11 bases. Trimming at V came to 11 bases and at J to 2 bases, leaving 7 bases not matched to a gene. CDR1 is LNHNV and CDR2 is YYDKDF in the germline V gene (reference sequence). This CDR3 comprises 14 residues. DNA for the CDR3: TGTGCCGTCCGGGACAGGGGGTTCAACACTGAAGCTTTCTTT. Residues: CAVRDRGFNTEAFF.

The CDR3: CSLQENTEAFF. In nucleotides, the CDR3 is TGCAGTTTACAAGAGAACACTGAAGCTTTCTTT. The rearrangement joins TRBV29-1 to TRBJ1-1; the D is unclear. This CDR3 is 11 amino acids long. Germline V lookup: CDR1 SQVTM, CDR2 ANQGSEA.

This clonotype came up many times. The V call is TRBV5-6, the J call TRBJ1-2; no firm D call. Germline-derived CDR1 and CDR2 are SGHDT and YYEEEE. With 0 bases removed from V and 6 bases from J, the gap between germline ends came to 6 bases. The CDR3 is 12 residues long. CDR3 coding DNA: TGTGCCAGCAGCTTGGACTACAATGGCTACACCTTC. Translated, it gives CASSLDYNGYTF. The complete variable domain, with remaining parts taken from reference TRBV5-6 and TRBJ1-2, reads DAGVTQSPTHLIKTRGQQVTLRCSPKSGHDTVSWYQQALGQGPQFIFQYYEEEERQRGNFPDRFSGHQFPNYSSELNVNALLLGDSALYLCASSLDYNGYTFGSGTRLTVV.

In the case of this clonotype: A clone one base away is much larger, so this may be a read error. The rearrangement links TRBV6-1 to TRBJ1-5; D unresolved. CDR1 and CDR2 (germline): MNHNS, SASEGT. Trimming left V 6 bases short and J 7 bases short, with 13 bases between. The CDR3 extends over 13 amino acids. CDR3 region: CASSQNLEQPQHF. CDR3 DNA sequence: TGTGCCAGCAGCCAAAACCTAGAGCAGCCCCAGCATTTT.

This clonotype has at least ten counts. This chain links TRBV24-1 with TRBJ1-1; 9 nucleotides match TRBD1. CDR1 is KGHDR and CDR2 is SFDVKD in the germline V gene. J gave up 2 bases and V 0 bases, and 12 bases lay outside the gene matches. CDR3 size: 19 residues. The CDR3: CATSDLLGQGRKTNTEAFF. The CDR3 bases are TGTGCCACCAGTGATTTGTTAGGACAGGGGAGGAAAACAAACACTGAAGCTTTCTTT.

The CDR3 coding sequence is TGCAGTGCTAGCCCCGTTAATAGCAATCAGCCCCAGCATTTT. This translates into CSASPVNSNQPQHF. The V gene is TRBV20-1, the J gene TRBJ1-5, with D unresolved. CDR3 length: 14 amino acids. Germline lookup yields CDR1 DFQATT and CDR2 SNEGSKA (reference sequence). V dropped 3 bases and J dropped 0 bases, with 9 bases sitting between them.

This clonotype was found once. This rearrangement joins TRBV9 to TRBJ1-2; 9 bases align to TRBD1. Germline V gene sequence: CDR1 SGDLS, CDR2 YYNGEE. The CDR3 extends over 16 amino acids. V lost 4 bases to trimming and J lost 7 bases; unmatched junction nucleotides: 14. Here the CDR3 DNA reads TGTGCCAGCAGCCTGGACTTGGACAGGGGATATCGTGGCTACACCTTC. It specifies CASSLDLDRGYRGYTF.

The J gene is TRBJ1-1, the V gene TRBV24-1; D might be TRBD1 (6 bases). The CDR3 has 10 amino acids. CDR1 and CDR2 from the germline V gene are KGHDR and SFDVKD. CDR3 in amino acids: CAQGTTEAFF. CDR3 coding DNA: TGTGCACAGGGTACCACTGAAGCTTTCTTT.

V usage is TRBV12-3 or TRBV12-4 and J usage is TRBJ1-2; the D is unclear. The CDR3 extends over 15 amino acids. The V end lost 6 bases, the J end lost 7 bases, and 21 bases lay between the germline ends. The CDR3 protein is CASSMVTGGISGYTF. CDR3 DNA: TGTGCCAGCAGCATGGTGACTGGAGGTATCTCTGGCTACACCTTC.

The chain couples TRBV2 to TRBJ1-3, with a weak D call TRBD1 (6 bases). V gave up 6 bases and J gave up 4 bases, with 13 bases separating them. The CDR3 is 14 amino acids. Germline V gene data show CDR1 as SNHLY and CDR2 as FYNNEI. CDR3 DNA: TGTGCCAGCAGGAACACAGGGTCCGGAAACACCATATATTTT. Protein: CASRNTGSGNTIYF.

The rearrangement links TRBV7-9 to TRBJ2-5; 7 nucleotides line up with TRBD1. The germline CDR1 and CDR2 sequences are SEHNR and FQNEAQ (reference sequence). J was trimmed by 7 bases and V by 3 bases; bases with no gene match: 23. The CDR3 is made up of 19 amino acids. The CDR3 DNA reads as TGTGCCAGCAGCTTCAGACGCCCCTTCCGACAGGGCCGTAGGAGGACCCAGTACTTC. Translating it yields CASSFRRPFRQGRRRTQYF.

This rearrangement joins TRBV5-4 to TRBJ1-1; D uncertain. Trimming stripped 5 bases from V and 0 bases from J, with 11 bases between. The CDR3 runs to 14 residues. Per the germline V gene, CDR1 is SGHNT and CDR2 is YYREEE (reference sequence). The CDR3 is CASSPEVVNTEAFF. The CDR3 DNA sequence: TGTGCCAGCAGTCCGGAGGTAGTGAACACTGAAGCTTTCTTT.

This clonotype has more than one count but fewer than ten. V usage is TRBV29-1 and J usage is TRBJ1-1, with D maybe TRBD1 (5 bases). The CDR3 covers 15 residues. The germline V gene has CDR1 SQVTM and CDR2 ANQGSEA. Trimming pared 0 bases from V and 4 bases from J, leaving 15 bases between. CDR3 DNA: TGCAGCGTTGAAGATGGCATCTTCGGGGGCACTGAAGCTTTCTTT. This sequence encodes CSVEDGIFGGTEAFF.

CDR3 residues: CASGRQGWNTEAFF. The CDR3 nucleotides read TGCGCCAGCGGACGACAGGGATGGAACACTGAAGCTTTCTTT. The genes are TRBV10-2 and TRBJ1-1; 7 bases agree with TRBD1. V was pared by 8 bases and J by 1 base, with 7 bases of the junction left unmatched. There are 14 residues in the CDR3. CDR1 is WSHSY, CDR2 SAAADI, per germline.

The chain employs TRBV5-1 and TRBJ2-7, with a possible D match to TRBD2 (5 bases). Germline loops: CDR1 SGHRS, CDR2 YFSETQ. This CDR3 has 13 amino acids. V dropped 1 base and J dropped 4 bases, with 9 bases sitting between them. CDR3 in DNA: TGCGCCAGCAGCTTGACTCCGGGGTACGAGCAGTACTTC. Translating it yields CASSLTPGYEQYF.

Concerning this clonotype: The CDR3 does not end in the conserved phenylalanine or tryptophan, so this is likely a read error. The limits of the CDR3 on the DNA are not certain, so only TCRdb's listed CDR3 is given. The rearrangement joins TRBV10-3 to TRBJ1-3. The CDR3 length equals 10 residues, ends included. Germline CDR1 and CDR2: ENHRY and SYGVKD. The CDR3 sequence is CAINRAGGNT.

A word on this clonotype: The CDR3 carries no conserved terminal phenylalanine or tryptophan, so it likely arises from a read error. This chain connects TRBV14 to TRBJ1-2; D might be TRBD1 (6 bases). CDR3 length: 14 residues. V was pared by 6 bases and J by 3 bases, with 14 bases between. The germline gives CDR1 SGHDN, CDR2 FVKESK. In DNA form, the CDR3 reads TGTGCCAGCAGTCGTAACAGGGACGACTATGGCTACACCCTC. Encoded protein: CASSRNRDDYGYTL.